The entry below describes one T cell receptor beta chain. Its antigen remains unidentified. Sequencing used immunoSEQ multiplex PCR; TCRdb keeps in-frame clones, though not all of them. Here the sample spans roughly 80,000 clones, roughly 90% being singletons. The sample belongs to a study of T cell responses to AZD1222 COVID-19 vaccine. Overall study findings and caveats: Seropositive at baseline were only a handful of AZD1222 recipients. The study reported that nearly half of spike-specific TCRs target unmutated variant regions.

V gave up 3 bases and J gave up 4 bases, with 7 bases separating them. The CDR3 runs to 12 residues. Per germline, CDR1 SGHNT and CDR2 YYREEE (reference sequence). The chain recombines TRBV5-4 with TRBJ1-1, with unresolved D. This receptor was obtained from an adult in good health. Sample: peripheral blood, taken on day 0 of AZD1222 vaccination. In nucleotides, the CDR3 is TGTGCCAGCAGCTACGGGGTCACTGAAGCTTTCTTT. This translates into CASSYGVTEAFF.